The T cell receptor (beta chain) under discussion was sequenced for a study of shared clonotypes between healthy human individuals (dated by TCRdb to the early 2020s). In terms of the full investigation: A couple of women and a few men aged 18 to 49 years were included in the cohort. For each donor, CD4 naive and CD4 memory were each given three plates, CD8 naive was given two plates, and CD8 memory was given one plate. To estimate repertoire size and how much clonotype sharing occurs between individuals, the study deeply sequenced the blood TCR repertoires of about five healthy adults. Libraries were prepared and TCR repertoires were sequenced by different laboratories using diverse techniques, in order to increase sequencing depth and limit assay-specific biases. Between about 0.85 and 10 billion PBMCs per donor were obtained by leukapheresis.

Sequences SGHRS (CDR1) and YFSETQ (CDR2) are obtained from the germline V gene. The CDR3 has 15 amino acids, counting the end cysteine and phenylalanine. CDR3 DNA only is kept here, 45 bases in frame from base 1. From V the trimming removes 4 bases and from J it removes 0 bases, while the gene matches leave 6 bases of the junction unaccounted for. General conclusions and limits of the study: Estimated clonotype richness was generally larger for naive than for memory subsets. Because the study included only a small number of donors, the genetic and exposure-history diversity represented was limited. Sampling was restricted to blood, and TCR repertoires in tissue are likely to differ from TCR repertoires in blood. Higher generation probabilities were observed for clonotypes shared by all four sorted-subset donors than for non-shared clonotypes. Rarefaction of sorted-subset datasets indicated incomplete sequencing despite the large sequencing depth. When a handful of donors were compared, the shared fraction of clonotypes was roughly 4.8% for naive CD4, over 3% for naive CD8, 2% to 2.5% for memory CD4, and under 0.5% for memory CD8. Pairwise subsampling led to the expectation that sequencing depth would affect the degree of clonotype sharing among donors.

Using the deep immunoSEQ assay, TCR CDR3 regions were amplified from genomic DNA by multiplex PCR. Genomic DNA extracted from each cell subset was distributed evenly over all wells of several immunoSEQ 96-well plates, and each plate served as one replicate. For sorted subsets, each replicate PCR was loaded with 200 ng genomic DNA, equivalent to roughly 30,000 T cell genomes. Purified libraries were measured with a Qubit 3.0 fluorometer, size-checked on a Bioanalyzer 2100, and measured again with the KAPA Library Quantification kit. Every immunoSEQ 96-well plate was sequenced on a separate single-read 150-cycle Illumina NextSeq 550 flow cell. On the study's bioinformatics: Because only junctional sequences without quality scores were contained in the immunoSEQ output, filtering matching that applied to full-length reads could not be performed. To assign V/J genes and CDR3, sequences were annotated using PyIR, a Python wrapper for IgBLAST v1.9, with IMGT germline references. Reads were removed for weak V/J assignments (E-value above 1e-6), missing CDR3, stop codons, out-of-frame junctions, or ambiguous translated residues. V3J clonotypes were defined by identical inferred V gene, J gene, and CDR3 amino acid sequence. The percentage overlap between two repertoires was calculated by dividing the number of shared unique clonotypes by the size of the smaller repertoire. RTK rarefaction, the Chao1 estimator, and Recon v2.1 estimates of unobserved clonotypes were used to assess repertoire richness. Generation probabilities were computed with OLGA for all TCRbeta clonotypes obtained by the gDNA method from a handful of donors. TCRdb provides this immuneACCESS table in a form limited to in-frame rearrangements. Some clones are lacking; in checked studies, under half of them reflect an unresolved V gene, and why the rest are absent is not known. Clone size and V and J calls were adopted from that table, with D and trimming inferred from the DNA. For this sample the table gives some 1,900,000 clones, of which roughly 95% were detected only once. Of the sample, 1.2% falls within the top ten clones.

CD8 naive samples consisted of CD45RO-negative cells that were positively selected for CCR7, yielding a CD45RA+CCR7+ population without TemRA cells. Donors were healthy HIV-negative adults with no recently reported acute infections or vaccinations. Every donor was a Caucasian adult living in Nashville, Tennessee, USA. After blood collection by leukapheresis, PBMCs were isolated using Ficoll-Histopaque density gradient centrifugation and then cryopreserved in the vapor phase of liquid nitrogen. Analytical flow cytometry was used to check the purity and quantity of every magnetically sorted T cell population. Genomic DNA was isolated from every sorted fraction and measured by UV absorbance on a Nanodrop 2000c. Points on this clone: Its antigen is unknown. One base away there is no much larger clone; base qualities are not given.

The sequence was collected from a man younger than 35 in good health. Sequencing was carried out using naive CD8+ T cells sorted from blood. The meaning of the sample's cell subset or site label: CD45RA+CCR7+. The rearranged segments are TRBV5-1 and TRBJ1-1; TRBD1 aligns with 7 central bases. The CDR3 in this case is CASSRDREVNTEAFF. The DNA reads as follows: TGCGCCAGCAGCAGAGACAGGGAGGTGAACACTGAAGCTTTCTTT. Where the CDR3 stops, the reference TRBV5-1 and TRBJ1-1 genes take over; the full variable domain is KAGVTQTPRYLIKTRGQQVTLSCSPISGHRSVSWYQQTPGQGLQFLFEYFSETQRNKGNFPGRFSGRQFSNSRSEMNVSTLELGDSALYLCASSRDREVNTEAFFGQGTRLTVV.